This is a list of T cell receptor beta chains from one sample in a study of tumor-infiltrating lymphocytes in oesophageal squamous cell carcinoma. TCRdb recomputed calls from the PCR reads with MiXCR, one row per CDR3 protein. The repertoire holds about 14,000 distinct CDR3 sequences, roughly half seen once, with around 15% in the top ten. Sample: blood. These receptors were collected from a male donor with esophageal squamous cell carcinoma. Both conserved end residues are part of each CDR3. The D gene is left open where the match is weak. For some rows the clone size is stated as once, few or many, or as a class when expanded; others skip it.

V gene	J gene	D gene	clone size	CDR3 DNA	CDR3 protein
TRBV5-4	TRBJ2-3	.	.	TGTGCCAGCAGCTTGGATAGCGGAAGCGCTACGCAGTATTTT	CASSLDSGSATQYF
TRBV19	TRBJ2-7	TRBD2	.	TGTGCCAGTAGTAAGGAACTAGCGGGAGTTGGCTACGAGCAGTACTTC	CASSKELAGVGYEQYF
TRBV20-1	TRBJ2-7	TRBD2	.	TGCAGTGCGGAACTAGCGGACAATGAGCAGTACTTC	CSAELADNEQYF
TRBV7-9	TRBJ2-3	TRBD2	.	TGTGCCAGCAGCTTAGGTGCTGGACTAGCGGGTCGAGATACGCAGTATTTT	CASSLGAGLAGRDTQYF
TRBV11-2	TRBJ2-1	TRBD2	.	TGTGCCAGCAGCCGCAGGACTAGCGGGACCAATGAGCAGTTCTTC	CASSRRTSGTNEQFF
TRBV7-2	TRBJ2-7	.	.	TGTGCCAGCAGCTGGGCTCAGGGTTGGTACAATGAGCAGTACTTC	CASSWAQGWYNEQYF
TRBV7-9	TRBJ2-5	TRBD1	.	TGTGCCAGCAGAATGAAGGGGGCGCCGGAGACCCAGTACTTC	CASRMKGAPETQYF
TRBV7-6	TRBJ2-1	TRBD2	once	TGTGCTAGCAGCCCTAGGACTAGCGGTGAGCAGTTCTTC	CASSPRTSGEQFF
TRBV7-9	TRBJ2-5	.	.	TGTGCCAGCAGCTACGCCTCGAGCGAGACCCAGTACTTC	CASSYASSETQYF
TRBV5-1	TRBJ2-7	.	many	TGCGCCAGCAGCTTGATAGTTGGGACCTCCTACGAGCAGTACTTC	CASSLIVGTSYEQYF
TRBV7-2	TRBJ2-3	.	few	TGTGCCAGCAGCCCTCAGCTGATCTGGGGGGAGCTGGCAGATACGCAGTATTTT	CASSPQLIWGELADTQYF
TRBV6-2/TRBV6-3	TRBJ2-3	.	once	TGTGCCAGCAGTGAATGGACCGGGGGCACAGATACGCAGTATTTT	CASSEWTGGTDTQYF
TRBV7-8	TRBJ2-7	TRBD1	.	TGTGCCAGCAGCCCCCCAGGACAGGGTAAGTCCTACGAGCAGTACTTC	CASSPPGQGKSYEQYF
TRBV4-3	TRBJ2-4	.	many	TGCGCCAGCAGCGAAAGGGCGAAAAACATTCAGTACTTC	CASSERAKNIQYF
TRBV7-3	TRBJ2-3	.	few	TGTGCCAGCAGCTTAAGCCGGGGCACAGATACGCAGTATTTT	CASSLSRGTDTQYF
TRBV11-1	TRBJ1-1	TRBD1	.	TGTGCCAGCAGCTCGCGACAGGGGGACACTGAAGCTTTCTTT	CASSSRQGDTEAFF
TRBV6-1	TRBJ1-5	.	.	TGTGCCAGCAGTGAAACCCATAGCAATCAGCCCCAGCATTTT	CASSETHSNQPQHF
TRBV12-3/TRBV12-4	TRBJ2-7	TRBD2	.	TGTGCCAGCAGTCCGAGCGGGGATACCTACAATGAGCAGTACTTC	CASSPSGDTYNEQYF
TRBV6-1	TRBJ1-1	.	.	TGTGCCACGACGAGGGGTCGAGAGGGGAAGAACACTGAAGCTTTCTTT	CATTRGREGKNTEAFF
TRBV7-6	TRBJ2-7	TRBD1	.	TGTGCCAGCAGCTGGACAGGGGGCCTTTCACCCCTCCACTTC	CASSWTGGLSPLHF
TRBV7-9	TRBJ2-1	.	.	TGTGCCAGCAGCTTCCTAATTCCGTATGACTTGTGGTCCTACAATGAGCAGTTCTTC	CASSFLIPYDLWSYNEQFF
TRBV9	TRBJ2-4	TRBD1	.	TGTGCCAGCAGCCTTCAAGGACAGGGCACTGAAGCTTTCTTC	CASSLQGQGTEAFF
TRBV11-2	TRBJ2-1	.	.	TGTGCCAGCAGCTTAGAGTCTTTCAATGAGCAGTTCTTC	CASSLESFNEQFF
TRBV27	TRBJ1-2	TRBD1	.	TGTGCCAGCAGCCCACAGGGGACCTCCTATGGCTACACCTTC	CASSPQGTSYGYTF
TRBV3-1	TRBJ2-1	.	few	TGTGCCAGCAGCCCATGGGGCGGTAACAATGAGCAGTTCTTC	CASSPWGGNNEQFF
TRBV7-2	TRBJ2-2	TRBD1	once	TGTGCCAGCAGCCTCGGACAGGGCGGCGGGGAGCTGTTTTTT	CASSLGQGGGELFF
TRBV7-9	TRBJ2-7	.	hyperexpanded	TGTGCCAGCAGCTTAGTGGGTGAGGGCATCTCTGACGAGCAGTACTTC	CASSLVGEGISDEQYF
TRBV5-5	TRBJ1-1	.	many	TGTGCCAGCAGCTTGGATGTGGGGGCCACTGAAGCTTTCTTT	CASSLDVGATEAFF
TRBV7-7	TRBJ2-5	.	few	TGTGCTAGCAGCCCATCGGGGATACAAGAGACCCAGTACTTC	CASSPSGIQETQYF
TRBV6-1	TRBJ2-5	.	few	TGTGCCAGCAGTTCAGAGGGGGTGACCCAGTACTTC	CASSSEGVTQYF
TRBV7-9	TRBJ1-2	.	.	TGTGCCAGCAGCTTAAGGTCTCAGGGACTAAACTATGGCTACACCTTC	CASSLRSQGLNYGYTF
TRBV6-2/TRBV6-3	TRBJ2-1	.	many	TGTGCCAGCAGTTACTCGGAAGGTTGGTCCGAGTTCCAGCAGTTCTTC	CASSYSEGWSEFQQFF
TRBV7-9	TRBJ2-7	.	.	TGTGCCAGCAGCTTAATCTTGGGATTGCAGTACTTC	CASSLILGLQYF
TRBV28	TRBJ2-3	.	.	TGTGCCAGCAGTTTCCCCTCCCCCCCTGGGAAGAACACCGGGGAGCTGTATTTT	CASSFPSPPGKNTGELYF
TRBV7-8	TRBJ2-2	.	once	TGTGCCAGCAGCCCTTTTGGCGGGGTCACCGGGGAGCTGTTTTTT	CASSPFGGVTGELFF
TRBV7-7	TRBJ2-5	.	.	TGTGCTAGCAGCGTCACTCAACGGGGGGAGACCCAGTACTTC	CASSVTQRGETQYF
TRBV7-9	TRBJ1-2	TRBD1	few	TGTGCCAGCAGCAATATCATCACAGGGGATTTTAACTATGGCTACACCTTC	CASSNIITGDFNYGYTF
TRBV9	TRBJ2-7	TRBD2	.	TGTGCCAGCAGCGCTACTAGCGGGAGTTACGAGCAGTACTTC	CASSATSGSYEQYF
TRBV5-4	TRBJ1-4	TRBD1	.	TGTGCCAGCAGCGGGGACAGGCGAGTTAATGAAAAACTGTTTTTT	CASSGDRRVNEKLFF
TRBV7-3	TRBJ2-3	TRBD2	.	TGTGCCAGCAGCTCCCCGACTAGCGGGAGTACAGTCCCCGGGGAGCTGTATTTT	CASSSPTSGSTVPGELYF
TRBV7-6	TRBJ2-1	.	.	TGTGCCAGCAGGCCCAATAGCGGTTACAATGAGCAGTTCTTC	CASRPNSGYNEQFF
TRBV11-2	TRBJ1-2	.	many	TGTGCCAGCAGCTTAGGCCAGCCGGGGTCTCATGGCTACACCTTC	CASSLGQPGSHGYTF